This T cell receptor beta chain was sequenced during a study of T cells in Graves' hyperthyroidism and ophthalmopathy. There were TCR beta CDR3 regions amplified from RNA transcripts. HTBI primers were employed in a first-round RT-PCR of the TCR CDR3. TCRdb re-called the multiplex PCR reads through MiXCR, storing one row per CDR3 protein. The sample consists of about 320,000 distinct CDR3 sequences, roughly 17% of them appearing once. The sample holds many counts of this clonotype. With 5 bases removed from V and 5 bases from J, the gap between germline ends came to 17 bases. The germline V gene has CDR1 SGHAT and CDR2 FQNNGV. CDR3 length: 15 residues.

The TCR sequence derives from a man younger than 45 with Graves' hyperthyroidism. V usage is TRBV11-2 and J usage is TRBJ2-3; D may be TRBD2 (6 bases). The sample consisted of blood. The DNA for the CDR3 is TGTGCCAGCAGCGTTTGGCCTAGGGAGGAAGATACGCAGTATTTT. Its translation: CASSVWPREEDTQYF.